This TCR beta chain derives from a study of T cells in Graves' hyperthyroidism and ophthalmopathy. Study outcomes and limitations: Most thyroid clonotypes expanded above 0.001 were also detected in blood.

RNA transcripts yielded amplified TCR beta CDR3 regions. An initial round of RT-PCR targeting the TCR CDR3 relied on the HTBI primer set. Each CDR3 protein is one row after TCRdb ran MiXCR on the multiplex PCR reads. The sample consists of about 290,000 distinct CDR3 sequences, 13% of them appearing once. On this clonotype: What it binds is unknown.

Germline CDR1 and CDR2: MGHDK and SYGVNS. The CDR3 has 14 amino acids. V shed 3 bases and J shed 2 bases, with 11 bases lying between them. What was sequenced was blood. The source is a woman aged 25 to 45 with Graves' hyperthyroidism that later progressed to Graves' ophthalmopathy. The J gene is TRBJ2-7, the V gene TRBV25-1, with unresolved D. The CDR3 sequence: CASSDENKPYEQYF. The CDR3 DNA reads TGTGCCAGCAGTGATGAGAACAAGCCCTACGAGCAGTACTTC.